This paragraph reports one T cell receptor (beta chain). It lacks a known antigen. No quality values exist for individual bases; no much larger clone is one base distant. Counted from cysteine to phenylalanine, this CDR3 has 15 amino acids. Just the 45-base CDR3 DNA is kept, in frame starting at base 1. Taken from the germline V gene, the CDR1 and CDR2 loops are MNHNS and SASEGT. Trimming accounts for 6 bases at V and 5 bases at J, while the number of junction bases matched to no gene is 10. These data come from a study of shared clonotypes between healthy human individuals (TCRdb year 2020). For the wider study: A few men and two women, aged 18 to 49 years, made up the cohort. For each donor, CD4 naive and CD4 memory were each run on three plates, CD8 naive on two plates, and CD8 memory on one plate. Between about 0.85 and 9.5 billion PBMCs per donor were obtained by leukapheresis. To estimate repertoire size and how much clonotype sharing occurs between individuals, the study deeply sequenced the blood TCR repertoires of five healthy adults. To increase sequencing depth and limit assay-specific biases, different laboratories used diverse techniques to prepare libraries and sequence TCR repertoires. The paper's findings and limits, for the study overall: Naive subsets generally had larger estimated clonotype richness than memory subsets. Sampling was restricted to blood, and TCR repertoires in tissue are likely to differ from TCR repertoires in blood. Pairwise subsampling indicated that sequencing depth was expected to affect the degree of clonotype sharing among donors. Clonotypes shared by all four sorted-subset donors showed higher generation probabilities than non-shared clonotypes. Even with the large sequencing depth, rarefaction of the sorted-subset datasets indicated that sequencing was incomplete. Sharing across a few donors was observed for around 5% of naive CD4, 3% to 4% of naive CD8, 2% to 2.5% of memory CD4, and less than 0.45% of memory CD8 clonotypes. The genetic and exposure-history diversity represented was limited by the small number of donors.

TCR CDR3 regions were amplified from genomic DNA by multiplex PCR using the deep immunoSEQ assay. Genomic DNA extracted from each cell subset was distributed evenly over all wells of several immunoSEQ 96-well plates, and each plate served as one replicate. For sorted subsets, approximately 210 ng of genomic DNA, equivalent to around 30,000 T cell genomes, went into each replicate PCR. The purified libraries were quantified using a Qubit 3.0 fluorometer, sized with a Bioanalyzer 2100, and then quantified again using the KAPA Library Quantification kit. A separate single-read 150-cycle Illumina NextSeq 550 flow cell was used to sequence each immunoSEQ 96-well plate. As for how the authors treated the data: Because only junctional sequences without quality scores were contained in the immunoSEQ output, filtering matching that applied to full-length reads could not be performed. To assign V/J genes and CDR3, sequences were annotated using PyIR, a Python wrapper for IgBLAST v1.9, with IMGT germline references. Reads were filtered out if the reads had weak V/J assignments (E-value above 1e-6), no CDR3, stop codons, out-of-frame junctions, or ambiguous translated residues. A V3J clonotype was defined by an identical inferred V gene, J gene, and CDR3 amino acid sequence. The percentage overlap between two repertoires was calculated by dividing the number of shared unique clonotypes by the size of the smaller repertoire. RTK rarefaction, the Chao1 estimator, and Recon v2.1 estimates of unobserved clonotypes were used to assess repertoire richness. Generation probabilities were computed with OLGA for all TCRbeta clonotypes obtained by the gDNA method from four donors. The table comes from immuneACCESS by way of TCRdb, which keeps in-frame sequences with V and J called. Part of the clones is missing from these tables; in studies checked, under half for an unresolved V gene and the rest for unknown reasons. That table gives V, J and clone size, and the DNA gave D and trimming. The sample contains 2 million or so clones, about 95% of them found a single time. The ten biggest clones cover about 1.1% of the sample.

CD8 naive samples were obtained by positive selection for CCR7 among CD45RO-negative cells, yielding a CD45RA+CCR7+ population from which TemRA cells were excluded. Donors were healthy HIV-negative adults with no recently reported acute infections or vaccinations. Only Caucasian adults living in Nashville, Tennessee, USA were represented among the donors. After blood collection by leukapheresis, PBMCs were isolated using Ficoll-Histopaque density gradient centrifugation and then cryopreserved in the vapor phase of liquid nitrogen. Analytical flow cytometry was used to check the purity and quantity of each magnetically sorted T cell population. Genomic DNA was isolated from each sorted fraction and quantified by UV absorbance on a Nanodrop 2000c.

The sample consisted of naive CD8+ T cells sorted from blood. Taken with the paper, the label for cell subset or site translates to: CD45RA+CCR7+. The TCR originated in a man between 18 and 29 years old in good health. Rearrangement joined TRBV6-1 to TRBJ2-7; 10 central bases correspond to TRBD1. CDR3 region: CASRLLTGGRDEQYF. In nucleotide form, the sequence is TGTGCCAGCAGATTGCTGACAGGGGGCAGAGACGAGCAGTACTTC.